Here is one TCR beta chain with its context. This record belongs to a study of T cell clonotyping in hematopoietic cell transplantation. Produced via immunoSEQ multiplex PCR; TCRdb's table is partial and in-frame only. The sample has about 41,000 clones, 95% seen once. Unmatched junction bases numbered 6, after V lost 4 bases and J lost 15 bases. This CDR3 comprises 13 residues. The germline V gene has CDR1 SGDLS and CDR2 YYNGEE. The sequence came from a man between 25 and 39 years old in good health. Some clones in this sample may be carry-over from other donors' samples. Sequencing was performed on peripheral blood mononuclear cells. V usage is TRBV9 and J usage is TRBJ2-1; TRBD2 matches 14 bases. As DNA, the CDR3 is TGTGCCAGCAGCTCTGGGACTAGCGGGAGTCTGTTCTTC. It is translated as CASSSGTSGSLFF.